Sequencing of this TCR beta chain was carried out in a study of shared clonotypes between healthy human individuals. Points from the study as a whole: Sorted-subset sequencing was shown by rarefaction to be incomplete despite large depth. Naive CD4 clonotypes were shared across a few donors at about 5.2%.

Generated by immunoSEQ multiplex PCR, the TCRdb table keeps only in-frame clones and is missing some. The table includes over a million clones, 65% to 75% detected once. Germline lookup yields CDR1 SNHLY and CDR2 FYNNEI. This CDR3 is built from 14 residues. With 8 bases removed from V and 0 bases from J, the gap between germline ends came to 8 bases. Notes on this clone: Its cognate antigen is unknown.

The sequence came from a man younger than 35 in good health. The rearrangement links TRBV2 to TRBJ1-6, with D hard to call. The source material was memory CD4+ T cells sorted from blood. Subset indicated: CD45RA-negative fraction. Written as DNA, the CDR3 is TGTGCCAGCTTGCCTATCTCCTATAATTCACCCCTCCACTTT. Amino acids: CASLPISYNSPLHF.